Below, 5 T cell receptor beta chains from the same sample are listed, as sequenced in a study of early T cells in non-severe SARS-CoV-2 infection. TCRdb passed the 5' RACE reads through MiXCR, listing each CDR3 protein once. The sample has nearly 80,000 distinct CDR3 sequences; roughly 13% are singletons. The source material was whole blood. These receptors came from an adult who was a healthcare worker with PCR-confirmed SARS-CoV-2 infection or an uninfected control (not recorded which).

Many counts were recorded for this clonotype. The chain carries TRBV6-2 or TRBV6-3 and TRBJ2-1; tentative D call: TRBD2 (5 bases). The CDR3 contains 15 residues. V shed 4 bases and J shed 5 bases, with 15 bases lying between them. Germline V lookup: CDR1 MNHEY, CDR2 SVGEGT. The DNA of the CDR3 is TGTGCCAGCAGTTCCCCTTACGGGAAAAACAATGAGCAGTTCTTC. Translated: CASSSPYGKNNEQFF.

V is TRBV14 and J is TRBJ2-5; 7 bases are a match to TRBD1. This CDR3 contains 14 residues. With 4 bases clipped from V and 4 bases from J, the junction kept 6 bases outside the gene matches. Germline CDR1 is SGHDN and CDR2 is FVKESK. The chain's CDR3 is CASSRRQGGETQYF. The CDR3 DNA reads TGTGCCAGCAGCCGTCGACAGGGCGGAGAGACCCAGTACTTC.

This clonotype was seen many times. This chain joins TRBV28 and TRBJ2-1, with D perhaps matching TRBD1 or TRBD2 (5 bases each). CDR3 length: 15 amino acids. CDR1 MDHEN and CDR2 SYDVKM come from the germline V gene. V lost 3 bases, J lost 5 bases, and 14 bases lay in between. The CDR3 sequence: CASSFSGSGNNEQFF. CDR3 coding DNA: TGTGCCAGCAGTTTCTCGGGGTCAGGGAACAATGAGCAGTTCTTC.

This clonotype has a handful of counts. For the CDR3, the DNA is TGCAGCGTTGTCGGGGGTTGGGGCACTGAAGCTTTCTTT. Protein sequence: CSVVGGWGTEAFF. This chain uses TRBV29-1 with TRBJ1-1; perhaps TRBD1 as D (5 bases). V gave up 4 bases and J gave up 4 bases, with 13 bases separating them. This CDR3 contains 13 residues. Germline V gene sequence: CDR1 SQVTM, CDR2 ANQGSEA.

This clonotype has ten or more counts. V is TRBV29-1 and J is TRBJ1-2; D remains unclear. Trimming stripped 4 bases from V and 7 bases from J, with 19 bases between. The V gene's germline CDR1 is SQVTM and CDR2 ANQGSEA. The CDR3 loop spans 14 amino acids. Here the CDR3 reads CSVAEVGRGGGYTF. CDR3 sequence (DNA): TGCAGCGTTGCCGAGGTAGGGCGAGGAGGTGGCTACACCTTC.